This TCR beta chain was captured in a study of T-cell memory formation after mild COVID-19. Looking at the study overall: Across donors, TCR clusters were largely donor specific.

TCRdb fed the 5' RACE reads into MiXCR, producing one record per CDR3 protein. The sample consists of about 610,000 distinct CDR3 sequences, about 18% of them appearing once. This clonotype was detected ten times or more. Its antigen is not known. Overall study results and limits: Among clones peaking at day 37 in the second wave, SARS-CoV-2 specificity remained unconfirmed. A subset of responding clones appeared in pre-infection memory, suggesting cross-reactive memory joined. Shrinking CD4+ clones resided mostly in CM and EM, and CD8+ ones in EMRA.

Germline CDR1 reads MNHEY; CDR2 reads SVGAGI. The CDR3 contains 17 residues. Trimming removed 4 bases from V and 5 bases from J, with 20 bases in between. The origin of this receptor is an adult woman who had mild COVID-19 (a few samples of this study predate the infection). Cell type and time point are not known. The gene calls are TRBV6-5 and TRBJ2-2; no clear D gene. Sequencing was done on a sample of PBMCs or a T cell subset sorted from them (not recorded which). The CDR3 DNA reads TGTGCCAGCAGTTTCGCCGCCTCCCGCCGCAGGACCGGGGAGCTGTTTTTT. This encodes CASSFAASRRRTGELFF.